Reported below is one T cell receptor (beta chain). The table came from immunoSEQ multiplex PCR; TCRdb's copy has only in-frame clones and leaves some out. In the table there are some 60,000 clones, over 75% of which are singletons. Trimming removed 0 bases from V and 8 bases from J; junction bases left unmatched: 5. CDR3 length: 15 residues. Germline V gene data show CDR1 as LGHNA and CDR2 as YSLEER. The data belong to a study of T cell changes during pregnancy in multiple sclerosis. Sequencing used peripheral blood, obtained before pregnancy. V usage is TRBV4-3 and J usage is TRBJ1-4; TRBD1 agrees at 8 bases. This clonotype originated in a female donor with multiple sclerosis, enrolled in a pregnancy study. The CDR3 DNA reads as TGCGCCAGCAGCCAAGATCAGGGGGCGGGGGAAAAACTGTTTTTT. Its protein product is CASSQDQGAGEKLFF.